This T cell receptor (beta chain) comes out of a study of beta chain features in type 1 diabetes. Comment on this clone: Its specificity is not known.

Via CD45RO/CCR7/CD25/CD127/CD95/CD27, cells of the CD4+ naive, central memory, regulatory and stem cell-like memory subsets were sorted. Study outcomes and limitations: Shorter TCRB CDR3s, moderately but significantly so, were found in Type 1 diabetes patients in all four CD4+ subsets. HLA influence on TCRB rearrangement stayed unresolved here.

The sequenced template was cDNA made from the entire isolated RNA. Reads from naive, central memory and regulatory T cell samples averaged about 3.9 million. Assay: immunoSEQ multiplex PCR; the TCRdb copy retains only in-frame clones and omits some. The sample carries about 160,000 clones, approximately 8.7% recorded once. The clonotype comes from a young woman with type 1 diabetes. The material sequenced was central memory CD4+ T cells from blood.

The CDR3 sequence is CASSLGGSGTDTQYF. For the CDR3, the DNA is TGTGCCAGCAGCTTGGGGGGATCGGGGACAGATACGCAGTATTTT. The chain links TRBV7-8 to TRBJ2-3, with D possibly TRBD2 on 6 matching bases. This CDR3 region has 15 residues. The V end was cut by 3 bases, the J end by 3 bases, with 13 bases between. Germline V gene lookup returns CDR1 SGHVS and CDR2 FQNEAQ.